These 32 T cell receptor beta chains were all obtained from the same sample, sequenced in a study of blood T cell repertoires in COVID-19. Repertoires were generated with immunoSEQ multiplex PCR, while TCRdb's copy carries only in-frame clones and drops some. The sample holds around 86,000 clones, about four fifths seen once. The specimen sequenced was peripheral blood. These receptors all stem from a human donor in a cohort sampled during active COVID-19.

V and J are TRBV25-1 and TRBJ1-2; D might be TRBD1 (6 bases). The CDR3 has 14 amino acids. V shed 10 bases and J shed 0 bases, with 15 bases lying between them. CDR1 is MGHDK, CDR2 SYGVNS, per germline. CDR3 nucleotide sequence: TGTGCCACCAGAAGGGACACCGCTAACTATGGCTACACCTTC. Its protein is CATRRDTANYGYTF.

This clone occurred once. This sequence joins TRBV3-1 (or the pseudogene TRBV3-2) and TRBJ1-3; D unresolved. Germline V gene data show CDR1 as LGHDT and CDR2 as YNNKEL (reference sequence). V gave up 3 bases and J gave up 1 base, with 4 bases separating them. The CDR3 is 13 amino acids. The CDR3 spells CASSQQSGNTIYF. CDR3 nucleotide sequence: TGTGCCAGCAGCCAGCAGTCTGGAAACACCATATATTTT.

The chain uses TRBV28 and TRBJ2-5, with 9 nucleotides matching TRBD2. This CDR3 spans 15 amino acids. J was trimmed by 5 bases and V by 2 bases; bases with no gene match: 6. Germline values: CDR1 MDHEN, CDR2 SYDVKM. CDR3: CASSLLAGSKETQYF. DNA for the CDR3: TGTGCCAGCAGTTTACTAGCGGGAAGTAAGGAGACCCAGTACTTC.

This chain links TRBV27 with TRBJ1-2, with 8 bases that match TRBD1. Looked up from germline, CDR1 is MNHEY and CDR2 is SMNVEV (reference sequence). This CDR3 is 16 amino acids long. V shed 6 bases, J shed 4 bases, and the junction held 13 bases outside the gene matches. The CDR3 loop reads CASSKTGADFSYGYTF. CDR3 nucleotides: TGTGCCAGCAGCAAGACAGGGGCCGACTTCTCCTATGGCTACACCTTC.

The CDR3 nucleotides are TGTGCCAGCAGTCGAGAAGTAAATCAGCCCCAGCATTTT. It is translated as CASSREVNQPQHF. This chain links TRBV6-5 with TRBJ1-5; D gene uncertain. Germline values: CDR1 MNHEY, CDR2 SVGAGI. The CDR3 totals 13 residues. Trimming took 5 bases from V and 4 from J, leaving 9 bases between them.

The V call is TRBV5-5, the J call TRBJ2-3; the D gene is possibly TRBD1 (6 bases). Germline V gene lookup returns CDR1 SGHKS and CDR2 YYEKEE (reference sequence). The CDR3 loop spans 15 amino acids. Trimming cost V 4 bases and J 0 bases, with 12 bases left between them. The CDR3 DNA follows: TGTGCCAGCAGCCTGAGGACAGATAGCACAGATACGCAGTATTTT. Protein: CASSLRTDSTDTQYF.

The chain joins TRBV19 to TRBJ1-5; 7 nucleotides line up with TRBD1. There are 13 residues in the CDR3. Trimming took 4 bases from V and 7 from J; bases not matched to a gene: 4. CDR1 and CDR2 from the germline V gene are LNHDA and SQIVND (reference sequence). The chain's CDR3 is CASSRQGWQPQHF. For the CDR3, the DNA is TGTGCCAGTAGTAGACAGGGCTGGCAGCCCCAGCATTTT.

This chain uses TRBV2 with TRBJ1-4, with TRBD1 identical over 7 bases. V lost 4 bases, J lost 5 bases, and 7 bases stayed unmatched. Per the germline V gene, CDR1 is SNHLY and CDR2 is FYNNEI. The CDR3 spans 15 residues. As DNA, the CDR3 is TGTGCCAGCAGTGGCGACAGGGCGTCAAATGAAAAACTGTTTTTT. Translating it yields CASSGDRASNEKLFF.

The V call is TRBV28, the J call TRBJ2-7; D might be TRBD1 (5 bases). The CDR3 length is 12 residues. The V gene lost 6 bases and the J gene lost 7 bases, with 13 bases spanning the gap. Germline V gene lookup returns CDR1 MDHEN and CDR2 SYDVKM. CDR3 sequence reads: CASRVTGKEQYF. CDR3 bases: TGTGCCAGCAGGGTCACAGGAAAAGAGCAGTACTTC.

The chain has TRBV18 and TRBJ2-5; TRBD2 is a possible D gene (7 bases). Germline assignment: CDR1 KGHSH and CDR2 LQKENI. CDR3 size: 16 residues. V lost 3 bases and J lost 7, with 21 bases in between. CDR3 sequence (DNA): TGTGCCAGCTCACCTTCGGGGGGCGCCACAACTGGGACCCAGTACTTC. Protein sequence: CASSPSGGATTGTQYF.

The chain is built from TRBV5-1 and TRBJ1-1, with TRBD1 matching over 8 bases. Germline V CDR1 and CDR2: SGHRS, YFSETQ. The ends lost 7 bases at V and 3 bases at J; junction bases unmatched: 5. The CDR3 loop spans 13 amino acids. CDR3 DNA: TGCGCCAGCTCGGACAGGGAGGACACTGAAGCTTTCTTT. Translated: CASSDREDTEAFF. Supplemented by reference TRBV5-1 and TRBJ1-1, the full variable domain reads KAGVTQTPRYLIKTRGQQVTLSCSPISGHRSVSWYQQTPGQGLQFLFEYFSETQRNKGNFPGRFSGRQFSNSRSEMNVSTLELGDSALYLCASSDREDTEAFFGQGTRLTVV.

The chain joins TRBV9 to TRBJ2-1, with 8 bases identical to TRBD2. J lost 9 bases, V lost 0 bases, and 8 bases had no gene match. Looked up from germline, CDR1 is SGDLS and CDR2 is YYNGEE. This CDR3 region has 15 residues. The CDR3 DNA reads TGTGCCAGCAGCGTAGTCGGGGGGGCCTTCGGTGAGCAGTTCTTC. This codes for CASSVVGGAFGEQFF.

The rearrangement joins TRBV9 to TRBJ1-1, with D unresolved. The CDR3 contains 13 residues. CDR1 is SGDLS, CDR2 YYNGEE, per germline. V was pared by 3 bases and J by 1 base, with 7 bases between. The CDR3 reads CASSARGNTEAFF. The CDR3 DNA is TGTGCCAGCAGCGCCAGAGGGAACACTGAAGCTTTCTTT.

The CDR3 here is CASSTDRAKAFF. The CDR3 DNA sequence: TGTGCCAGCAGCACCGACAGGGCGAAAGCTTTCTTT. V usage is TRBV2 and J usage is TRBJ1-1; 7 nucleotides align to TRBD1. The CDR3 is 12 amino acids. V shed 6 bases, J shed 9 bases, and the junction held 7 bases outside the gene matches. Germline V gene sequence: CDR1 SNHLY, CDR2 FYNNEI.

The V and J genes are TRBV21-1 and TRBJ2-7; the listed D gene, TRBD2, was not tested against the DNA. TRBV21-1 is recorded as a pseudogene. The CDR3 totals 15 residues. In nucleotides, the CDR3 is TGTGCCAGCAGCAAAGGGGGGGAAGACGCCTACGAGCAGTACTTC. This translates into CASSKGGEDAYEQYF.

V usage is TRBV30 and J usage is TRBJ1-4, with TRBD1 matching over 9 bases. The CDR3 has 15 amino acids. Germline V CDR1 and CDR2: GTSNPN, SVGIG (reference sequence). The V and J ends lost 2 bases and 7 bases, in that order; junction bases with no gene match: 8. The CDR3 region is CAWSSPTGGVEKLFF. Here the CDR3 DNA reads TGTGCCTGGAGTAGCCCGACAGGGGGAGTTGAAAAACTGTTTTTT.

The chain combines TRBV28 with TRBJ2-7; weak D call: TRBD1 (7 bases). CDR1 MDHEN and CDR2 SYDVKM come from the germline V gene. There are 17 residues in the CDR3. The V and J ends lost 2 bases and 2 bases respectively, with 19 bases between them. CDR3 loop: CASSLRERDRIPYEQYF. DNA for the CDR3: TGTGCCAGCAGTTTACGGGAGAGGGACAGAATCCCCTACGAGCAGTACTTC.

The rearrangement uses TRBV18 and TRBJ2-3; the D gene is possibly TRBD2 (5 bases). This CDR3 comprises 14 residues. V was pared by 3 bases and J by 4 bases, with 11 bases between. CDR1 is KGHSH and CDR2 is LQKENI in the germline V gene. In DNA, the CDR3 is TGTGCCAGCTCACCTTTGGGCGGGCCAGATACGCAGTATTTT. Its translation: CASSPLGGPDTQYF.

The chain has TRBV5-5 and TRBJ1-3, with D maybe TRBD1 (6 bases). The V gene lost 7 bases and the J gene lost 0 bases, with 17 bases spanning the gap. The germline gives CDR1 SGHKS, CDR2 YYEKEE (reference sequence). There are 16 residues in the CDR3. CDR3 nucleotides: TGTGCCAGCCAATCCTACGGACAGCCCTCTGGAAACACCATATATTTT. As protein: CASQSYGQPSGNTIYF.

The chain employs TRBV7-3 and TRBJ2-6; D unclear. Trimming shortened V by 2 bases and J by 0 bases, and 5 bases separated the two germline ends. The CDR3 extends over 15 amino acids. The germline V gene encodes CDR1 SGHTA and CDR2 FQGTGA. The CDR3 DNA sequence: TGTGCCAGCAGCTTATCTGTCTCTGGGGCCAACGTCCTGACTTTC. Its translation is CASSLSVSGANVLTF.

The CDR3 nucleotides read TGTGCCAGCAGTCCAGGACAAAATAGGTTCTTC. Protein product: CASSPGQNRFF. The chain is built from TRBV7-2 and TRBJ2-1, with D possibly matching TRBD1 (5 bases). Germline V gene sequence: CDR1 SGHTA, CDR2 FQGNSA. This CDR3 is built from 11 residues. The V and J ends lost 6 bases and 15 bases respectively, with 15 bases between them.

This CDR3 is CASAGLVGYEQYF. Here the CDR3 DNA reads TGCGCCAGTGCGGGACTAGTCGGGTACGAGCAGTACTTC. The V call is TRBV5-1, the J call TRBJ2-7; TRBD2 aligns across 8 bases. CDR1 is SGHRS, CDR2 YFSETQ, per germline. The CDR3 runs to 13 residues. Losses at the gene ends were 8 bases for V and 4 bases for J; bases not matched to a gene: 8.

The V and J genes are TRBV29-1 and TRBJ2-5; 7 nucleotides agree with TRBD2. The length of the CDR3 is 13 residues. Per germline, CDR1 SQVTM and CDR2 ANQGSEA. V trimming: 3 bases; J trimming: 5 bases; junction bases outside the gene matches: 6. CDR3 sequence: CSVDFDGGETQYF. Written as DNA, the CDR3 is TGCAGCGTTGATTTTGACGGGGGGGAGACCCAGTACTTC.

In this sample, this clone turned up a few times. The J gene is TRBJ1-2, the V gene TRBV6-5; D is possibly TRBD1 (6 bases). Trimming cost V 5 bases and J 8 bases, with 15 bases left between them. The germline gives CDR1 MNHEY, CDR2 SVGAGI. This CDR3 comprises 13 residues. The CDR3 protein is CASSPGTTGGYTF. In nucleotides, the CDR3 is TGTGCCAGCAGTCCCGGGACAACAGGGGGCTACACCTTC.

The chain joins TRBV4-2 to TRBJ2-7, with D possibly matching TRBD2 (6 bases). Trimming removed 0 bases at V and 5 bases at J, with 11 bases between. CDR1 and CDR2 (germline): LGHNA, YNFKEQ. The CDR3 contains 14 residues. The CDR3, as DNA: TGTGCCAGCAGCCAAGATCTAGGAGGGAACGAGCAGTACTTC. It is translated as CASSQDLGGNEQYF.

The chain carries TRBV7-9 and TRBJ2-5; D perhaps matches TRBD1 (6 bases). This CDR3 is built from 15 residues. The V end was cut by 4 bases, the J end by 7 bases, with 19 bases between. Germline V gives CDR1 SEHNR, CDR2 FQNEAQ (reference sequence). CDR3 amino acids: CASSSNRVRLGTQYF. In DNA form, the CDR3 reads TGTGCCAGCAGCTCCAACAGGGTCCGATTGGGGACCCAGTACTTC.

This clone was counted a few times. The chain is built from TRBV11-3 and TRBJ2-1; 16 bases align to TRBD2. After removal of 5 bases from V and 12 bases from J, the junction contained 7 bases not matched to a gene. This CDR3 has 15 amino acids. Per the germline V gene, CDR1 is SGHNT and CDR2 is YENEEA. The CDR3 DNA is TGTGCCAGCAGCCCGGGACTAGCGGGAGGGCCGCGGCAGTTCTTC. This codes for CASSPGLAGGPRQFF.

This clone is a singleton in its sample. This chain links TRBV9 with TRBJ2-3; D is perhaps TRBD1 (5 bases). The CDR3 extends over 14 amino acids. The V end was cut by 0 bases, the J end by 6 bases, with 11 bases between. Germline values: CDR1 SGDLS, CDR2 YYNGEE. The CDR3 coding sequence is TGTGCCAGCAGCGTAGCCGGGCCAGGGGATACGCAGTATTTT. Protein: CASSVAGPGDTQYF.

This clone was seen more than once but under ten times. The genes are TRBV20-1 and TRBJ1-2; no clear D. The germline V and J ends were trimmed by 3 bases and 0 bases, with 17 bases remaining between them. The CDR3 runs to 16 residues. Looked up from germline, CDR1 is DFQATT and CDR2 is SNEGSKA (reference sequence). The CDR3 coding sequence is TGCAGTGCTAGTTCCCCCGCAACACAGTCTAACTATGGCTACACCTTC. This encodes CSASSPATQSNYGYTF.

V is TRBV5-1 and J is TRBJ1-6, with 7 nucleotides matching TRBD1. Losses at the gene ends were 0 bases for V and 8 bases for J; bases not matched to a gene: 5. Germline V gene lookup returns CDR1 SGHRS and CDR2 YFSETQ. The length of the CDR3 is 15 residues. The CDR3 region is CASSLGQGEHSPLHF. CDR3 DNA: TGCGCCAGCAGCTTGGGGCAGGGGGAACATTCACCCCTCCACTTT.

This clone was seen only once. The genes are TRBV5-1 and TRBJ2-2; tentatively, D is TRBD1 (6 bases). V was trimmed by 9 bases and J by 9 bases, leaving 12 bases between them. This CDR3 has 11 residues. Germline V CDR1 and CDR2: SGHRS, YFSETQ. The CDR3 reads CATRQERELFF. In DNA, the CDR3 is TGCGCCACCCGACAGGAAAGGGAGCTGTTTTTT. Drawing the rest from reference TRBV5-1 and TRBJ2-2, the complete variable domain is KAGVTQTPRYLIKTRGQQVTLSCSPISGHRSVSWYQQTPGQGLQFLFEYFSETQRNKGNFPGRFSGRQFSNSRSEMNVSTLELGDSALYLCATRQERELFFGEGSRLTVL.

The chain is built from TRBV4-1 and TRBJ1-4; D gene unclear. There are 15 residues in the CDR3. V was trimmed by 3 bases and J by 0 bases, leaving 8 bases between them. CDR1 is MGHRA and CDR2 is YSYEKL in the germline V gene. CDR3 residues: CASSHNSATNEKLFF. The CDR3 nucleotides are TGCGCCAGCAGCCATAACTCCGCAACTAATGAAAAACTGTTTTTT.